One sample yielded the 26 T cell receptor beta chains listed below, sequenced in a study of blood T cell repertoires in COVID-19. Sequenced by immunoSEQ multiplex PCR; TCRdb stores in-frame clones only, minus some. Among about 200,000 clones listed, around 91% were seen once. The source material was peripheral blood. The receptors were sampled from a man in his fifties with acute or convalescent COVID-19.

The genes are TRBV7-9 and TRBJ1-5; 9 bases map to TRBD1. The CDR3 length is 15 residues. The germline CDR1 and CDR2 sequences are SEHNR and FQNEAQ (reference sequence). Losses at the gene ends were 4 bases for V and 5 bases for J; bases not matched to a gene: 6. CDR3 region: CASSSSGQGYQPQHF. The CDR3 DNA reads TGTGCCAGCAGCTCCTCGGGACAGGGCTATCAGCCCCAGCATTTT.

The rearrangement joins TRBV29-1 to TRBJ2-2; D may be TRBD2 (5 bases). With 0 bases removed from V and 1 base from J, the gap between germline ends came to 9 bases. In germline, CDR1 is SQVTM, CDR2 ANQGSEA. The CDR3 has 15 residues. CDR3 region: CSVEDRGENTGELFF. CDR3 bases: TGCAGCGTTGAAGATCGGGGAGAGAACACCGGGGAGCTGTTTTTT.

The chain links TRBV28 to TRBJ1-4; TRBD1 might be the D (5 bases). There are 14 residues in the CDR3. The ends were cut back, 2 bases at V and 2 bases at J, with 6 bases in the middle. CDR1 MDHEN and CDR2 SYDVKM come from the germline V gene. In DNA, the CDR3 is TGTGCCAGCAGTTTAGCAGGGACTAATGAAAAACTGTTTTTT. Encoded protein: CASSLAGTNEKLFF.

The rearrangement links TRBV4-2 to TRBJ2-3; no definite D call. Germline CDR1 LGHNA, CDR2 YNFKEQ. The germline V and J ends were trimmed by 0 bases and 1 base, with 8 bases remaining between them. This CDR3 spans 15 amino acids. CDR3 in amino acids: CASSQDRVGTDTQYF. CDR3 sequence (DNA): TGTGCCAGCAGCCAAGATCGGGTGGGCACAGATACGCAGTATTTT.

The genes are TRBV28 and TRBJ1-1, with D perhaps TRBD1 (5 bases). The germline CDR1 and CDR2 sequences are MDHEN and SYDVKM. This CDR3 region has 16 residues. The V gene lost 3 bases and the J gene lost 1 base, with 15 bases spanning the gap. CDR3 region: CASSFLGRAANTEAFF. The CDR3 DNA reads TGTGCCAGCAGTTTCTTGGGGCGCGCCGCGAACACTGAAGCTTTCTTT.

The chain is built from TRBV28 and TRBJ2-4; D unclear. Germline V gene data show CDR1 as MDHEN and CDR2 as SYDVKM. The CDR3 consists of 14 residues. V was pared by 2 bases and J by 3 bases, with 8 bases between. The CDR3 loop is CASSLHGYKNIQYF. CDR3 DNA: TGTGCCAGCAGTTTACACGGTTACAAAAACATTCAGTACTTC.

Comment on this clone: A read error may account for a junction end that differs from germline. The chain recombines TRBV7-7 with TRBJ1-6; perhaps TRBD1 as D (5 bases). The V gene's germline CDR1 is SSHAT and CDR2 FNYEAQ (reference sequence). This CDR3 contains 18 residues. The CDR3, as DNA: TGTGCTAGCAGCTTAGGCGGGACGAAGGGAGGTTGGAATTCACCCCTCCACTTT. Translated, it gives CASSLGGTKGGWNSPLHF.

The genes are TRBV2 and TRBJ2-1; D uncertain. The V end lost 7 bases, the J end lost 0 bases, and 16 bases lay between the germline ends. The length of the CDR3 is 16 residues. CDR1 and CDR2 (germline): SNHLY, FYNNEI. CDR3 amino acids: CASIPPEQYSYNEQFF. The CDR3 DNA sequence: TGTGCCAGCATTCCGCCCGAACAGTACTCCTACAATGAGCAGTTCTTC.

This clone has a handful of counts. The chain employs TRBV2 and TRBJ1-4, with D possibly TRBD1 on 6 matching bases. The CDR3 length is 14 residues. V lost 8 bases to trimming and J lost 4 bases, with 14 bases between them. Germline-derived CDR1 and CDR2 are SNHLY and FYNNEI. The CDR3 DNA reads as TGTGCCAGCCTCTCGGACAGCCATAATGAAAAACTGTTTTTT. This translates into CASLSDSHNEKLFF.

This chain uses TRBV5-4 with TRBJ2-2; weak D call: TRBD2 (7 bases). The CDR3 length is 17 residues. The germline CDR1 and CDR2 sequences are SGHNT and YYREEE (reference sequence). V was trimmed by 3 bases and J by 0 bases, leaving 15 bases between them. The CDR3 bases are TGTGCCAGCAGCTCCGGGGGCAGCGGGGCGAACACCGGGGAGCTGTTTTTT. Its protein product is CASSSGGSGANTGELFF.

In DNA, the CDR3 is TGCGCCAGCAGCTTGTTAGGACAGGGAGGTTTGGAAGCTTTCTTT. Amino acids: CASSLLGQGGLEAFF. This chain connects TRBV5-1 to TRBJ1-1; 8 bases fit TRBD1. Germline V gene lookup returns CDR1 SGHRS and CDR2 YFSETQ. V gave up 1 base and J gave up 8 bases; unmatched junction bases: 10. This CDR3 comprises 15 residues.

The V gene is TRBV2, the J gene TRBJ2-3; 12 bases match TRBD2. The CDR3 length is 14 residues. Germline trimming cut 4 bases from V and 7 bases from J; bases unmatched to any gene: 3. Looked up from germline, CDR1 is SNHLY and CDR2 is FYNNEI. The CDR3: CASSGLAGVYTQYF. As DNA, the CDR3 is TGTGCCAGCAGTGGACTAGCGGGGGTGTATACGCAGTATTTT.

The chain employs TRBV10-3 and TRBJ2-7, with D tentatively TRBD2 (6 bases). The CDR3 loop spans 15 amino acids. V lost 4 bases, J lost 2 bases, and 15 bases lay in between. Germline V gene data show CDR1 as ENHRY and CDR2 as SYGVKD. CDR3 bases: TGTGCCATCAGTGGGAGCGGGCAGGCCCCCTACGAGCAGTACTTC. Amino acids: CAISGSGQAPYEQYF.

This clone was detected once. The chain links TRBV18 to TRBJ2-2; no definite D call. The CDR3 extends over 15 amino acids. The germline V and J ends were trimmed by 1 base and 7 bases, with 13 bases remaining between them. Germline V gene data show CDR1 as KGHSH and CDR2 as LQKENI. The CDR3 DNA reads TGTGCCAGCTCACCACAGCAGGAAACCAACGGGGAGCTGTTTTTT. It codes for CASSPQQETNGELFF.

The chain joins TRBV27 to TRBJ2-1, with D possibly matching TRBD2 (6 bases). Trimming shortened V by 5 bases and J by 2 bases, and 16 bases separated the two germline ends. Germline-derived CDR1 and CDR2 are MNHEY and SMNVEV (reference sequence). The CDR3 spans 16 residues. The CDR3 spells CASSGFSGQPYNEQFF. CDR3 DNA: TGTGCCAGCAGTGGATTTAGCGGACAACCCTACAATGAGCAGTTCTTC.

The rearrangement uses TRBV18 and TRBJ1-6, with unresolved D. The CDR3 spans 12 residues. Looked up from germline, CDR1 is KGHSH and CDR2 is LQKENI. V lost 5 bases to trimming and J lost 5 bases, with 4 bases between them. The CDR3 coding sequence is TGTGCCAGCTCAACAGATAATTCACCCCTCCACTTT. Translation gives CASSTDNSPLHF. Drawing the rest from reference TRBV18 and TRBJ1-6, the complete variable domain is NAGVMQNPRHLVRRRGQEARLRCSPMKGHSHVYWYRQLPEEGLKFMVYLQKENIIDESGMPKERFSAEFPKEGPSILRIQQVVRGDSAAYFCASSTDNSPLHFGNGTRLTVT.

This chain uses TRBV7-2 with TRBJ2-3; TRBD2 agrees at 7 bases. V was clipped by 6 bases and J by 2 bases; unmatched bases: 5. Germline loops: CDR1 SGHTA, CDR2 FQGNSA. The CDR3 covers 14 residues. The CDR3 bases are TGTGCCAGCAGGGGGGGGAACCCCACAGATACGCAGTATTTT. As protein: CASRGGNPTDTQYF.

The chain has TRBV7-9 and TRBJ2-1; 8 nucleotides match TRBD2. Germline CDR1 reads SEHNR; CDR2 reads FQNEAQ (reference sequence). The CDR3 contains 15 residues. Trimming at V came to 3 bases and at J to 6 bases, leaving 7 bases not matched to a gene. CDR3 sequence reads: CASSFMRAGGNEQFF. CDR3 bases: TGTGCCAGCAGCTTCATGAGGGCGGGGGGCAATGAGCAGTTCTTC.

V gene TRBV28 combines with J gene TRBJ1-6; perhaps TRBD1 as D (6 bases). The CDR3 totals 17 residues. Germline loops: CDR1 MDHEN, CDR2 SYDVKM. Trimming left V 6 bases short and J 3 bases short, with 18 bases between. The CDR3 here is CASRRGRERGYNSPLHF. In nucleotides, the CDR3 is TGTGCCAGCAGGAGGGGGAGGGAAAGGGGCTATAATTCACCCCTCCACTTT.

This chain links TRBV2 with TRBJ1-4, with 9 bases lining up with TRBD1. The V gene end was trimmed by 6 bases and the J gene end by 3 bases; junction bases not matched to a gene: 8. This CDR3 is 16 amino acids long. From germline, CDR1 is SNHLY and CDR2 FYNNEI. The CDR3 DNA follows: TGTGCCAGCAGCCCGGGACAGGGTAGCTCTAATGAAAAACTGTTTTTT. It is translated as CASSPGQGSSNEKLFF.

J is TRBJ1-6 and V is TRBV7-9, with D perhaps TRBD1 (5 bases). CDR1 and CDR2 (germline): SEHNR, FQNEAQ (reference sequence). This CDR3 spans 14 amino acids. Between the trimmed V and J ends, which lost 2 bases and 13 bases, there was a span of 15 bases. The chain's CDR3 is CASSLIGAQLPLHF. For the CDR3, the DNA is TGTGCCAGCAGCTTAATTGGGGCGCAATTGCCCCTCCACTTT. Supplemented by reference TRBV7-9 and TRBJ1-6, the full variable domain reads DTGVSQNPRHKITKRGQNVTFRCDPISEHNRLYWYRQTLGQGPEFLTYFQNEAQLEKSRLLSDRFSAERPKGSFSTLEIQRTEQGDSAMYLCASSLIGAQLPLHFGNGTRLTVT.

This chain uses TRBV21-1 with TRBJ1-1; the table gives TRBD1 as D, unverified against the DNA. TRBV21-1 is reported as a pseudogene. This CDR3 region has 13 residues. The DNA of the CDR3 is TGTGCCAGCAGCAAAAGAATGGGAAGGGGAGCTTTCTTT. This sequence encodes CASSKRMGRGAFF.

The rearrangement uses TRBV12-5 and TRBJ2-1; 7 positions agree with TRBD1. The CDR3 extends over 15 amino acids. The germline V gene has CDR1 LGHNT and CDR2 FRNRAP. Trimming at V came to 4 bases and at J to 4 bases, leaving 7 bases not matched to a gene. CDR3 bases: TGTGCTAGTGGTTCCGGGACAGTGCTTTACAATGAGCAGTTCTTC. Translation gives CASGSGTVLYNEQFF.

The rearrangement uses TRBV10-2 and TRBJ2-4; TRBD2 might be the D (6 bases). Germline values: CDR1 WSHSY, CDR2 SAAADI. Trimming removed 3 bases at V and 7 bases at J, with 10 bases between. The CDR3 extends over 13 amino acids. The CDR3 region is CASSDRERNIQYF. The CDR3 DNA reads TGCGCCAGCAGTGATCGGGAGAGGAACATTCAGTACTTC.

The CDR3 reads CASSLNGAGNNQPQHF. CDR3 sequence (DNA): TGTGCCAGCAGCTTAAACGGTGCGGGAAACAATCAGCCCCAGCATTTT. The genes are TRBV7-2 and TRBJ1-5, with D hard to call. Trimming shortened V by 2 bases and J by 3 bases, and 14 bases separated the two germline ends. The CDR3 extends over 16 amino acids. Germline V gene sequence: CDR1 SGHTA, CDR2 FQGNSA. Variable domain in full (rest from reference TRBV7-2 and TRBJ1-5): GAGVSQSPSNKVTEKGKDVELRCDPISGHTALYWYRQSLGQGLEFLIYFQGNSAPDKSGLPSDRFSAERTGGSVSTLTIQRTQQEDSAVYLCASSLNGAGNNQPQHFGDGTRLSIL.

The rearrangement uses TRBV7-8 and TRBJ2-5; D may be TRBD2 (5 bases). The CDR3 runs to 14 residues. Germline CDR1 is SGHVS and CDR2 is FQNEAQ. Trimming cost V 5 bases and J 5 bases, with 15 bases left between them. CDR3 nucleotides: TGTGCCAGCAGCCCATGGTTGGGAGAGGAGACCCAGTACTTC. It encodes CASSPWLGEETQYF.